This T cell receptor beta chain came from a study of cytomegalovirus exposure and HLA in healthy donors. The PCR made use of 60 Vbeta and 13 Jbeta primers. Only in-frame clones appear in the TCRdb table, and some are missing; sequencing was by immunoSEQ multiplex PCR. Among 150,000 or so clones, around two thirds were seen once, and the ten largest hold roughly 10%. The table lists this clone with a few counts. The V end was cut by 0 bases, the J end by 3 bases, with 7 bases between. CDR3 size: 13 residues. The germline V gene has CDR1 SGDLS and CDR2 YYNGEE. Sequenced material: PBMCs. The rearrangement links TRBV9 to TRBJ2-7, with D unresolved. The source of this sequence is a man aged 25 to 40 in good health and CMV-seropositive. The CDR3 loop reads CASSVAGSYEQYF. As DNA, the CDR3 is TGTGCCAGCAGCGTAGCTGGTAGCTACGAGCAGTACTTC.